The entry that follows covers one TCR beta chain sequence. The protocol was immunoSEQ multiplex PCR, while the TCRdb copy is restricted to in-frame clones and leaves out a portion. Of 75,000 to 90,000 clones listed, about 89% were seen once; the top ten hold 3.5% to 4%. These data belong to a study of T cell changes during pregnancy in multiple sclerosis. The ends lost 1 base at V and 4 bases at J; junction bases unmatched: 3. Germline CDR1 and CDR2: SGHDN and FVKESK. The CDR3 is made up of 15 amino acids. This specimen was PBMCs, taken in the first trimester of pregnancy. The TCR comes from a female donor in good health, serving as a control in a pregnancy study. Some clones in this sample may be carry-over from other donors' samples. The rearrangement links TRBV14 to TRBJ2-5; 10 bases match TRBD2. The CDR3, as DNA: TGTGCCAGCAGCCAAGCGGCTAGCGGGGGAGAGACCCAGTACTTC. Its translation: CASSQAASGGETQYF.